Only a few counts were recorded for the clone carrying this T cell receptor (beta chain). The source of the sample is a study of radiotherapy plus CTLA-4 blockade in lung cancer. Produced via immunoSEQ multiplex PCR; TCRdb's table is partial and in-frame only. The sample yields around 37,000 clones, around 74% seen once. V gave up 1 base and J gave up 4 bases; unmatched junction bases: 8. This CDR3 contains 16 residues. Per the germline V gene, CDR1 is MDHEN and CDR2 is SYDVKM. The TCR sequence derives from a human donor with non-small cell lung cancer that progressed on radiotherapy plus ipilimumab. The V gene is TRBV28, the J gene TRBJ2-7; 9 bases are a match to TRBD2. Specimen: peripheral blood, collected from a patient treated with radiotherapy plus ipilimumab. CDR3 loop: CASSLFPGLAAYEQYF. Here the CDR3 DNA reads TGTGCCAGCAGTTTATTCCCGGGACTAGCAGCGTACGAGCAGTACTTC.